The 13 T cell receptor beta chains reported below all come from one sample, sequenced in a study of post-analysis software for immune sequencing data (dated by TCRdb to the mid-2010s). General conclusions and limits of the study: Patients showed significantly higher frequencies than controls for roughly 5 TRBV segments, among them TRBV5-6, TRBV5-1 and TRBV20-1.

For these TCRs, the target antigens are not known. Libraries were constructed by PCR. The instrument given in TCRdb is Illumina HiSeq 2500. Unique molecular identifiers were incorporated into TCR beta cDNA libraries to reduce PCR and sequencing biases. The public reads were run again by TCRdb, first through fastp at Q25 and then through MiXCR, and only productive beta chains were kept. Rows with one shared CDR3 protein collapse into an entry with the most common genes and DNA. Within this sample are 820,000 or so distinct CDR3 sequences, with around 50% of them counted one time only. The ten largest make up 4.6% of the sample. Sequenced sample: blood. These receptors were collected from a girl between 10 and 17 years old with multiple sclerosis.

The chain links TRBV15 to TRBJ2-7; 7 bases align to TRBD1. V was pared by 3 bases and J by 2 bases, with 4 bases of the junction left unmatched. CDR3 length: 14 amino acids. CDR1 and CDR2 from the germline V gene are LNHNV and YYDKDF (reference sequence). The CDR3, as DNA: TGTGCCACCAGCAGCCGACAGGGAGCCTACGAGCAGTACTTC. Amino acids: CATSSRQGAYEQYF.

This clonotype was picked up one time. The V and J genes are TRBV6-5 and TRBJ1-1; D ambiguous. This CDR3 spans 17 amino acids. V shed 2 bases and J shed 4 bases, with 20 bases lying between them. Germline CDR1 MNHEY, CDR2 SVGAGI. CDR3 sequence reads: CASSYASCSGGPTEAFF. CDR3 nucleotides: TGTGCCAGCAGTTACGCCTCGTGTTCGGGCGGTCCCACTGAAGCTTTCTTT.

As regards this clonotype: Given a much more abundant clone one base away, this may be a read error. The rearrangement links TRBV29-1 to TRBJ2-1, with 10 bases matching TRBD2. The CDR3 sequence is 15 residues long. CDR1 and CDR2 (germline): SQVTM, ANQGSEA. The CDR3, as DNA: TGCAGCGTTGCACGCACTAGCGGGGCCTACAATAAGCAGTTCTTC. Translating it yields CSVARTSGAYNKQFF.

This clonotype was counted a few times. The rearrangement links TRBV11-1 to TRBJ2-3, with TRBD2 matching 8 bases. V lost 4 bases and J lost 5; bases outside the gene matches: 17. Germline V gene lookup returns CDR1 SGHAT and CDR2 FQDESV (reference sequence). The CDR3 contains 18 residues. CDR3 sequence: CASSSLLAELRGGDTQYF. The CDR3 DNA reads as TGTGCCAGCAGCTCATTACTAGCGGAACTGCGTGGGGGAGATACGCAGTATTTT. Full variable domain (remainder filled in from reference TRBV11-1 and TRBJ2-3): EAEVAQSPRYKITEKSQAVAFWCDPISGHATLYWYRQILGQGPELLVQFQDESVVDDSQLPKDRFSAERLKGVDSTLKIQPAELGDSAMYLCASSSLLAELRGGDTQYFGPGTRLTVL.

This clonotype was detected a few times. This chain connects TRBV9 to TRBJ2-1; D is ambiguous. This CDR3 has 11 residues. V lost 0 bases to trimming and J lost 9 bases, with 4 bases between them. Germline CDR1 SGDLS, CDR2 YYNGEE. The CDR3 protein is CASSVGFEQFF. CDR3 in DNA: TGTGCCAGCAGCGTAGGGTTTGAGCAGTTCTTC.

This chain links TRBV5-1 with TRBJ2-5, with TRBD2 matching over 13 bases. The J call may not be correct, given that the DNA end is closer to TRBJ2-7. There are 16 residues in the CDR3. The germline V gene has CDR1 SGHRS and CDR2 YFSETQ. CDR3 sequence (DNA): TGCGCCAGCAGCTTGGTAGGGACTAGCGGGACGATCGAGCAGTACTTC. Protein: CASSLVGTSGTIEQYF.

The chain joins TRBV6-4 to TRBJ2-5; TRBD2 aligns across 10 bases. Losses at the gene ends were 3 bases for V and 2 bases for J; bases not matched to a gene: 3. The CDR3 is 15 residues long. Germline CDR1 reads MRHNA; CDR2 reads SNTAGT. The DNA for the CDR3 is TGTGCCAGCAGTGAGGGAGCGGGGGGGCAAGAGACCCAGTACTTC. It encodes CASSEGAGGQETQYF.

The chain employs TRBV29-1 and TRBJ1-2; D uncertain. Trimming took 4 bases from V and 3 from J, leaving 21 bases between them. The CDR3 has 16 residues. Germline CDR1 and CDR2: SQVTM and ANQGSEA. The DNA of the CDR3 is TGCAGCGTTGTGGGTTCTCAGGAGGACCTGGACTATGGCTACACCTTC. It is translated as CSVVGSQEDLDYGYTF.

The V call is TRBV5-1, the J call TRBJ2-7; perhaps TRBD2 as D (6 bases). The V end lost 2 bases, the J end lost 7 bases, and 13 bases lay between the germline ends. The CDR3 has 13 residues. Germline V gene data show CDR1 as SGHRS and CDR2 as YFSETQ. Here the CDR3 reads CASSFISAGEQYF. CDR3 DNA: TGCGCCAGCAGCTTCATATCCGCGGGGGAGCAGTACTTC.

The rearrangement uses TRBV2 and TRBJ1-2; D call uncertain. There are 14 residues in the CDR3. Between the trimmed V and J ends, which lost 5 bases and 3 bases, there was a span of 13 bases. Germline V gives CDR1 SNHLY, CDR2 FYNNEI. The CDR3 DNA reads TGTGCCAGCAGTCCCGACGGTGGGGACTATGGCTACACCTTC. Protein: CASSPDGGDYGYTF. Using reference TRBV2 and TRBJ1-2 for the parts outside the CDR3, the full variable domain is EPEVTQTPSHQVTQMGQEVILRCVPISNHLYFYWYRQILGQKVEFLVSFYNNEISEKSEIFDDQFSVERPDGSNFTLKIRSTKLEDSAMYFCASSPDGGDYGYTFGSGTRLTVV.

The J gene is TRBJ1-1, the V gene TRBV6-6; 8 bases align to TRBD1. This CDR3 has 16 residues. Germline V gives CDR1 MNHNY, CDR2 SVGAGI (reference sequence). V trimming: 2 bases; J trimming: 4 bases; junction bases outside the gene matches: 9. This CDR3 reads CASSYPGQGEGTEAFF. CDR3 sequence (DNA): TGTGCCAGCAGTTACCCAGGACAGGGTGAGGGCACTGAAGCTTTCTTT.

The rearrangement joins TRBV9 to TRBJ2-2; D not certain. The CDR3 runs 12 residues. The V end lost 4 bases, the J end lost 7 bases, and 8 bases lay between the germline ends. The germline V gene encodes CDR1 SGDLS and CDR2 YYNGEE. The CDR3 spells CASSRVDGELFF. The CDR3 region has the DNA TGTGCCAGCAGCCGGGTAGACGGGGAGCTGTTTTTT.

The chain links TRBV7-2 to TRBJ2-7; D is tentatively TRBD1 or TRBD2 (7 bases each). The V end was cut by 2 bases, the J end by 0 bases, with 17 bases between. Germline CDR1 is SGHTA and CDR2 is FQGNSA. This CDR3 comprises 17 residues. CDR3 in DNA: TGTGCCAGCAGCTTACACAGGGGCGGGAGCCTCTCCTACGAGCAGTACTTC. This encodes CASSLHRGGSLSYEQYF.